The text below deals with one TCR beta chain. Sequenced by immunoSEQ multiplex PCR; TCRdb stores in-frame clones only, minus some. The table includes around 170,000 clones, approximately 86% detected once. The data belong to a study of control samples from healthy donors and cancer patients. The receptor was derived from a woman aged 25 to 45 in good health. Sequences were obtained from blood.

CDR3 region: CASSEIGYGYTF. The CDR3 DNA follows: TGTGCCAGCAGTGAGATCGGCTATGGCTACACCTTC. This rearrangement joins TRBV25-1 to TRBJ1-2; D not resolved. The length of the CDR3 is 12 residues. CDR1 and CDR2 (germline): MGHDK, SYGVNS. V was pared by 3 bases and J by 4 bases, with 6 bases between.